Sequencing of this T cell receptor beta chain was carried out in a study of tissue T cells after allogeneic stem cell transplantation. Findings and caveats of the study: Within patients, tissue anatomy strongly shaped TCR repertoire composition. The patient cohort was small and clinically heterogeneous, with limited sampling depth.

The germline CDR1 and CDR2 sequences are SGHAT and FQDESV (reference sequence). V shed 3 bases and J shed 0 bases, with 5 bases lying between them. This CDR3 region has 13 residues. Comparators were three non-transplant cancer patients without known GI disease. CDR3 sequences, V/J genes, frequencies and template counts came from survey-depth TCRbeta sequencing. The data were produced by immunoSEQ multiplex PCR, yet TCRdb's version contains in-frame clones alone and is incomplete. This sample yields more than 7,000 clones, of which 45% to 70% are seen a single time; under 20% belongs to the top ten. A remark on this clone: Its target is unknown.

The sequenced sample was tissue from the jejunum, obtained at autopsy. This sequence joins TRBV11-1 and TRBJ1-1; D is uncertain. The sequence was obtained from an older female donor with lung cancer. The CDR3 nucleotides read TGTGCCAGCAGCTTTTCACTGAACACTGAAGCTTTCTTT. It encodes CASSFSLNTEAFF.